The sequence of this T cell receptor (beta chain) was determined in a study of blood T cell repertoires in COVID-19. The data were produced by immunoSEQ multiplex PCR, yet TCRdb's version contains in-frame clones alone and is incomplete. The profile covers some 170,000 clones, with 80% to 90% appearing a single time and 1% to 1.2% taken by the ten largest. Specimen: peripheral blood. The receptor was isolated from a man aged 35-49 years with acute or convalescent COVID-19.

In nucleotides, the CDR3 is TGTGCCAGCAGTTACACACAGAACACTGAAGCTTTCTTT. Translated, it gives CASSYTQNTEAFF. The J gene is TRBJ1-1, the V gene TRBV6-2 or TRBV6-3, with unresolved D. V was cut by 2 bases and J by 1 base, with 5 bases left in between. CDR1 and CDR2 from the germline V gene are MNHEY and SVGEGT. CDR3 length equals 13 residues.